This T cell receptor beta chain was documented in a study of blood T cell repertoires in COVID-19. Whole-study context: Acute-phase and convalescent COVID-19 samples originated in the United States, Italy and Spain. The analysed material was cDNA or gDNA that came from T cells, B-cell-depleted T cells, or PBMCs.

As processed by the authors: From reference gene primer amplification, estimates of nucleated cell counts were derived. Libraries were prepared by immunoSEQ multiplex PCR; TCRdb keeps only in-frame clonotypes and omits some of them. V, J and clone size reflect that table, while D and trimming were determined from the DNA. The data show under 300,000 clones, 85% to 90% seen once. Per the germline V gene, CDR1 is LGHDT and CDR2 is YNNKEL (reference sequence). CDR3 length equals 16 residues. V lost 4 bases to trimming and J lost 0 bases, with 13 bases between them. Input material: peripheral blood. The chain has TRBV3-1 (or the pseudogene TRBV3-2) and TRBJ2-1; maybe TRBD2 (5 bases). This clonotype originated in a woman between 35 and 50 years old who had recovered from COVID-19. The CDR3 nucleotides read TGTGCCAGCAGCCGGGGTCGGGAAAGCTCCTACAATGAGCAGTTCTTC. This gives the protein CASSRGRESSYNEQFF.